This T cell receptor beta chain was identified in a study of graft-versus-host responses after intestinal transplantation. The ends lost 8 bases at V and 4 bases at J; junction bases unmatched: 10. CDR3 length equals 15 residues. Germline V gives CDR1 MNHNS, CDR2 SASEGT. Profiled with immunoSEQ multiplex PCR; TCRdb holds only in-frame clones, not every one. The data hold about 90,000 clones, with roughly 92% observed a single time. This clone was detected only a few times. Its antigen is unidentified. The rearrangement uses TRBV6-1 and TRBJ2-3, with TRBD1 identical over 9 bases. The receptor was derived from a human donor who received an intestinal transplant. The starting material was unstimulated CD4+ T cells sorted from spleen or lymph node cells, obtained before intestinal transplant. CDR3 residues: CASGRGDRVADTQYF. The CDR3, as DNA: TGTGCCAGCGGACGGGGGGACAGGGTGGCAGATACGCAGTATTTT.